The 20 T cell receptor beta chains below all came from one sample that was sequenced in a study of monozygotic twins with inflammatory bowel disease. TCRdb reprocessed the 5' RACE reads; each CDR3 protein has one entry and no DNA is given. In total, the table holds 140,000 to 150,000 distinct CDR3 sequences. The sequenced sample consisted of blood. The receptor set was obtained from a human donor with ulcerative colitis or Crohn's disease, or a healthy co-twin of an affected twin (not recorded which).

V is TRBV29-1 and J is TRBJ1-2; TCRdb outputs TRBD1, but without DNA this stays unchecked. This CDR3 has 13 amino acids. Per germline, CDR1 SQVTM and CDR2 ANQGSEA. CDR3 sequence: CSVRDRGQEGYTF.

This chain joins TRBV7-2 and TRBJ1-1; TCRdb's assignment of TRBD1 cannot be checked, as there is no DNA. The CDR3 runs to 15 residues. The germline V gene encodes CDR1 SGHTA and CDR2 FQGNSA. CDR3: CASSLASGGNTEAFF.

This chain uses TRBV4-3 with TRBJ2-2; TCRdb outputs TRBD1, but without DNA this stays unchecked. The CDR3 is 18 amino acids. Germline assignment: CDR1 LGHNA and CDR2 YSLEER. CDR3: CASSQEAPWGVGTGELFF.

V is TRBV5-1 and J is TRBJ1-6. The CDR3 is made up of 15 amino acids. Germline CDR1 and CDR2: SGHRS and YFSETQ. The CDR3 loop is CASSLEASDNSPLHF.

CDR3 loop: CASSEESPGQVYGYTF. The chain links TRBV6-1 to TRBJ1-2. Germline V gives CDR1 MNHNS, CDR2 SASEGT. This CDR3 is built from 16 residues.

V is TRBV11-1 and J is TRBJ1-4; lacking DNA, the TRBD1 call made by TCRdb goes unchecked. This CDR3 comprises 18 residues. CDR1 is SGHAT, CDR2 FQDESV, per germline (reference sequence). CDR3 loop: CASSLVDRGVETNEKLFF.

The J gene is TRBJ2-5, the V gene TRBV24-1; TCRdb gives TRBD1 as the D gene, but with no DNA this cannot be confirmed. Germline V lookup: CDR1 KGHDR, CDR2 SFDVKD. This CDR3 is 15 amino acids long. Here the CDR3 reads CATSDLDRGHETQYF.

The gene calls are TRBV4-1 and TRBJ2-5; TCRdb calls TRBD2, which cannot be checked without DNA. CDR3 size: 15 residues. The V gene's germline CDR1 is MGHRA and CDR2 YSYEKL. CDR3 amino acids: CASSQGSARQETQYF.

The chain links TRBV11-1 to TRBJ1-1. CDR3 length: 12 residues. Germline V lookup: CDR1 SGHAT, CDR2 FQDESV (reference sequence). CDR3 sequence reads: CASSSDGTEAFF. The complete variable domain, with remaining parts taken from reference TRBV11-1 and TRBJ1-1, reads EAEVAQSPRYKITEKSQAVAFWCDPISGHATLYWYRQILGQGPELLVQFQDESVVDDSQLPKDRFSAERLKGVDSTLKIQPAELGDSAMYLCASSSDGTEAFFGQGTRLTVV.

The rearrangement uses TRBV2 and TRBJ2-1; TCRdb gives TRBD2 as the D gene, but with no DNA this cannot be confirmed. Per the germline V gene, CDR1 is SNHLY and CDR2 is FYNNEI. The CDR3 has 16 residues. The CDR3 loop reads CASSDRLAGGDNEQFF.

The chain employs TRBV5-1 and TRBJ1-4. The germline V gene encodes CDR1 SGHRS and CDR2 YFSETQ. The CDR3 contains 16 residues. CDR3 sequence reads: CASSFKTGWTDEKLFF. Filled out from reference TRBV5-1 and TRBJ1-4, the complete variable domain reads KAGVTQTPRYLIKTRGQQVTLSCSPISGHRSVSWYQQTPGQGLQFLFEYFSETQRNKGNFPGRFSGRQFSNSRSEMNVSTLELGDSALYLCASSFKTGWTDEKLFFGSGTQLSVL.

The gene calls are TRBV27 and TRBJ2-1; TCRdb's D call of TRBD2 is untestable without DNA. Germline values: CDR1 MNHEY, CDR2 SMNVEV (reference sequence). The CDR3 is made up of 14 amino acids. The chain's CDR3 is CASSFASGSNEQFF.

The CDR3 sequence: CASSLFGLDDPNTGELFF. The chain is built from TRBV11-1 and TRBJ2-2. The CDR3 contains 18 residues. Germline CDR1 SGHAT, CDR2 FQDESV (reference sequence).

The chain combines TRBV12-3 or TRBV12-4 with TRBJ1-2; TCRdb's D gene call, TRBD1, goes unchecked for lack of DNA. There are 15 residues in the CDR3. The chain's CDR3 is CASSLPGRLEVGYTF.

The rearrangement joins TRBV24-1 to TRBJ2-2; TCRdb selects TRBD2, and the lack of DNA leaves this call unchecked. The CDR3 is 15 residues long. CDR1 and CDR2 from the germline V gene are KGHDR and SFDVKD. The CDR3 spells CATTRTSGDTGELFF.

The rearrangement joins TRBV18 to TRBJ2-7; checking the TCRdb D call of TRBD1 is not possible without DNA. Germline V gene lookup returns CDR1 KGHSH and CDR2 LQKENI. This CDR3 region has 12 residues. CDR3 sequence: CASTKGVYEQYF.

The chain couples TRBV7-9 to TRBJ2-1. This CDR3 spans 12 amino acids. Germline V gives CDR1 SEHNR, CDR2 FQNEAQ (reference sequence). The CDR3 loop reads CASSQNINEQFF. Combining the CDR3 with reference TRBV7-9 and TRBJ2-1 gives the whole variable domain DTGVSQNPRHKITKRGQNVTFRCDPISEHNRLYWYRQTLGQGPEFLTYFQNEAQLEKSRLLSDRFSAERPKGSFSTLEIQRTEQGDSAMYLCASSQNINEQFFGPGTRLTVL.

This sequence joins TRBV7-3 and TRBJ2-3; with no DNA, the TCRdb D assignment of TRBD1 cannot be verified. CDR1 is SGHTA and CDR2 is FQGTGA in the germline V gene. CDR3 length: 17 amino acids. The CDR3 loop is CASSWDRGQVGTDTQYF.

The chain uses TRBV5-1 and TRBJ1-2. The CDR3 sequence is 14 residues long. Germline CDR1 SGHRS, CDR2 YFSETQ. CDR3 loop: CASSLGPHDNGYTF.

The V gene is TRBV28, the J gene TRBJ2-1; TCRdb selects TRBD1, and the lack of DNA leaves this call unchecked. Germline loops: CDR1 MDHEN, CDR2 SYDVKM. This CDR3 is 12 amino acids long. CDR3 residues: CASSSGTFTPFF.